Reported below is one TCR beta chain. The data were taken from a study of blood T cell repertoires in COVID-19. Across the whole study: Samples taken during acute and convalescent COVID-19 were collected in the United States, Italy and Spain. PBMCs, B-cell-depleted T cells, or T cells provided the cDNA or gDNA that made up the material.

CDR1 and CDR2 (germline): SGDLS, YYNGEE. The CDR3 length is 15 residues. V dropped 2 bases and J dropped 6; count of bases not matched to a gene: 5. Original processing methods: From reference gene primer amplification, estimates of nucleated cell counts were derived. Sequenced by immunoSEQ multiplex PCR; TCRdb stores in-frame clones only, minus some. D and trimming come from the DNA, and the V and J calls and clone size come from that table. The sample yields over 70,000 clones, around 76% seen once. Source material: peripheral blood. This sequence originates from a woman older than 75 with active or convalescent COVID-19. The chain has TRBV9 and TRBJ2-3, with 11 bases fitting TRBD2. DNA of the CDR3: TGTGCCAGCAGCGTTAGCGGGGGGGCCAGCGATACGCAGTATTTT. Protein: CASSVSGGASDTQYF.